This TCR beta chain was recovered during a study of blood T cell repertoires in COVID-19 (TCRdb year 2020). Concerning the study at large: Samples from collaborators originated in the United States, Italy and Spain and spanned both the acute and convalescent phases of COVID-19. The prospective study material was composed of cDNA or gDNA derived from T cells, B-cell-depleted T cells, or PBMCs. Deeply sampled blood TCRbeta repertoires from subjects exposed to, actively infected with, or recovered from COVID-19 were included in the dataset. The repertoires were released in a freely available public database intended as a resource for research on the immune response to SARS-CoV-2. Samples came from the ongoing ImmuneRACE study (first 160 participants) plus 1,254 subjects from 6 global collaborators. A de-identified subject ID, COVID-19 status, age in years and sex were almost always included in the sample metadata. Where HLA class I and class II types were available, the types were taken from metadata supplied by the sample provider, not from assay-based typing. The paper as a whole reports these results and caveats: Clinical and demographic metadata were provided uncurated, with the amount varying by source and participant.

Each collaborating institution followed its own protocols to collect whole blood in K2EDTA tubes. For TCRbeta analysis, collaborator samples were shipped as frozen whole blood, as isolated PBMCs, or as DNA extracted from either sample type. As regards this clone: The antigen this receptor binds is unknown. No much larger clonotype is one base removed from it; base qualities were not supplied.

The immunoSEQ Assay, a bias-controlled multiplex PCR, was used to amplify TCRbeta CDR3 regions from genomic DNA. The authors' pipeline ran thus. Within the assay, amplification of reference gene primers was used to estimate how many nucleated cells each sample contained. To quantify the absolute abundance of each unique TCRbeta CDR3 rearrangement, sequence reads were collapsed and filtered. For each sample, productive Simpson clonality was calculated as the square root of Simpson's diversity index across productive rearrangements. TCRdb took this table from immuneACCESS and kept in-frame rearrangements with V and J called. Such tables lack part of the clones; where checked against another copy, unresolved V genes explain under half of the gap, and the rest is unexplained. The DNA gave D and trimming, while V, J and clone size come from that table. The sample has hundreds of thousands of clones on record, roughly nine tenths of them singletons. The ten largest make up 0.72% of the sample.

The trim is 4 bases for V and 0 bases for J, with a gap of 18 bases between the germline ends. The germline V gene gives CDR1 as SGHRS and CDR2 as YFSETQ. CDR3 length: 17 amino acids, cysteine to phenylalanine. Only the CDR3 DNA is retained, 51 bases long and in frame from the first base. The rearranged segments are TRBV5-1 and TRBJ2-3; too little of a D gene remains to name it. This receptor was identified in a man aged 40-55 years with acute or convalescent COVID-19. The sample taken for sequencing was peripheral blood. The CDR3 reads CASSLLPSGSSTDTQYF. The nucleotide sequence reads TGCGCCAGCAGCCTCCTCCCATCCGGGTCCAGCACAGATACGCAGTATTTT.